What follows describes a single TCR beta chain. Its antigen is currently unknown. This sample stems from a study of T cell responses to AZD1222 COVID-19 vaccine. Whole-study results and caveats: There were mostly white British donors and more females than males, and clonal diversity was possibly underestimated. Reports indicate that nearly half of spike-specific TCRs are directed at unmutated variant regions. The repertoires were collected only after the peak T cell response.

TCRdb's table, derived via immunoSEQ multiplex PCR, lists solely in-frame clones and lacks some. Of roughly 130,000 clones in the sample, roughly 90% are singletons; the top ten hold about 3%. The CDR3 contains 18 residues. The source is an adult in good health. The chain carries TRBV21-1 and TRBJ2-7; the listed D gene, TRBD2, was not tested against the DNA. TRBV21-1 is listed as a pseudogene. The sample here was peripheral blood, taken on day 0 of AZD1222 vaccination. The CDR3 region has the DNA TGTGCCAGCAGCTTCTTTTTCTCGGTGGGGGGGCGCCTAGCTGAGCAGTACTTC. Its translation is CASSFFFSVGGRLAEQYF.